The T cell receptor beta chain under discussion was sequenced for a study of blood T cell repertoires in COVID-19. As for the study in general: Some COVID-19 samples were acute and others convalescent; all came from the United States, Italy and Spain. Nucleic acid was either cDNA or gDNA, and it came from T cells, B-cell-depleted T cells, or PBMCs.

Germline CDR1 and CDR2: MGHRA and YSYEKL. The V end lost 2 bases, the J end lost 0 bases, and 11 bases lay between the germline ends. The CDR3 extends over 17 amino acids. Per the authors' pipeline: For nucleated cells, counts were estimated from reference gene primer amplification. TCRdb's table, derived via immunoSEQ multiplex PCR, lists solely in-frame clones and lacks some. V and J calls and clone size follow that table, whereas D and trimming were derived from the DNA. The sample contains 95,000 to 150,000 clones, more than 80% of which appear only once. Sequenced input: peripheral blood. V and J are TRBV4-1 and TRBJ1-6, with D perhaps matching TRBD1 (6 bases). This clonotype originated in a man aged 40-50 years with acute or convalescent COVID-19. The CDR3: CASSQQGQLSYNSPLHF. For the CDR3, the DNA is TGCGCCAGCAGCCAACAAGGACAGCTCTCCTATAATTCACCCCTCCACTTT.